Only a few counts were recorded for the clone carrying this T cell receptor beta chain. The antigen is undetermined. This sample is drawn from a study of response to subunit inactivated influenza vaccine. Study conclusions and caveats: That few new T cells are recruited by each seasonal influenza vaccination was the authors' suggestion.

The CDR3 spans 17 residues. The V and J ends lost 3 bases and 8 bases respectively, with 22 bases between them. Germline assignment: CDR1 SGHVS and CDR2 FQNEAQ. TCRdb reprocessed the RT-PCR reads with MiXCR, giving one entry per CDR3 protein. Seen here are about 540,000 distinct CDR3 sequences, around 25% observed once, and the top ten hold roughly 2.8%. The same sample was also studied in work on T cells expressing NK-cell markers. That investigation notes: The cDNA for TCR beta came from 5'RACE template switching with UMIs. Sequencing of TCR beta repertoires drew on sorted CD3+CD56+NKG2C+, CD3+CD56+NKG2C- and CD3+CD56-NKG2C+ T cells. Dominant NKG2C+ clonotype frequencies of about 1.0-7.0% of CD8+ T cells were measured in roughly 6 donors.

The sequencing here drew on CD4+ T cells sorted from PBMCs, taken roughly 12 days after vaccination. The V call is TRBV7-8, the J call TRBJ1-4, with D maybe TRBD1 (5 bases). The sequence derives from a man between 50 and 59 years old who received an inactivated influenza vaccine. CDR3 in DNA: TGTGCCAGCAGCTTTTCGGAGGTGGGACGGAAGGGCGAAAAACTGTTTTTT. Translating gives CASSFSEVGRKGEKLFF. The full variable domain, rest sourced from reference TRBV7-8 and TRBJ1-4, is GAGVSQSPRYKVAKRGQDVALRCDPISGHVSLFWYQQALGQGPEFLTYFQNEAQLDKSGLPSDRFFAERPEGSVSTLKIQRTQQEDSAVYLCASSFSEVGRKGEKLFFGSGTQLSVL.